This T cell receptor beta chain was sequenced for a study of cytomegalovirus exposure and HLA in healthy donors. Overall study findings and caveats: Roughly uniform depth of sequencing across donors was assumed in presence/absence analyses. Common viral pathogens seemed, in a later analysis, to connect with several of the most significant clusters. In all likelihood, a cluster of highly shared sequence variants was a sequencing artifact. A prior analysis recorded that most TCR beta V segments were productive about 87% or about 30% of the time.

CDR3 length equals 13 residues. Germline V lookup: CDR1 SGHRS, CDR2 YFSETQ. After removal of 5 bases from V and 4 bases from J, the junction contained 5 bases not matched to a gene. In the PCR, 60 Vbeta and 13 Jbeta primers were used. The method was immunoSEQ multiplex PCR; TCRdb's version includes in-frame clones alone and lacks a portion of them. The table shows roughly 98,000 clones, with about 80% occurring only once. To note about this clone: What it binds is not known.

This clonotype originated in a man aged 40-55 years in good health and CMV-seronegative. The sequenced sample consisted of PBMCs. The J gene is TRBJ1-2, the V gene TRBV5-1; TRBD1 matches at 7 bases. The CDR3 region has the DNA TGCGCCAGCAGACCGACAGGGACCTATGGCTACACCTTC. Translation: CASRPTGTYGYTF.